These 26 T cell receptor beta chains were sequenced from one sample in a study of T cell responses to AZD1222 COVID-19 vaccine. Clones were read by immunoSEQ multiplex PCR, and TCRdb kept only the in-frame ones, dropping some. The sample includes over 100,000 clones, around 84% seen only once; the top ten take around 12%. The material was peripheral blood, obtained on day 0 of AZD1222 vaccination. Receptor source: an adult in good health.

The chain is built from TRBV27 and TRBJ2-5; TRBD1 matches 10 bases. V shed 4 bases and J 6 bases; nucleotides not matched to a gene: 8. The CDR3 extends over 15 amino acids. CDR1 is MNHEY, CDR2 SMNVEV, per germline (reference sequence). As DNA, the CDR3 is TGTGCCAGCAGTTCGAGCCGGGACAGGGGACAGACCCAGTACTTC. Translating it yields CASSSSRDRGQTQYF.

A note on this clone: At one boundary the junction diverges from the germline segment, which might be a read error. The chain links TRBV5-6 to TRBJ2-3; D is possibly TRBD1 or TRBD2 (7 bases each). Germline values: CDR1 SGHDT, CDR2 YYEEEE. The CDR3 length is 16 residues. The CDR3 DNA reads TGTGCCAGCCGCTTAGGGGCAGGGGGGGGCACAGATACGCAGTATTTT. Translating it yields CASRLGAGGGTDTQYF.

The CDR3 here is CASSGLAGGRAKNIQYF. DNA for the CDR3: TGTGCCAGTAGTGGACTAGCGGGAGGCCGAGCCAAAAACATTCAGTACTTC. V usage is TRBV19 and J usage is TRBJ2-4; TRBD2 matches at 14 bases. The CDR3 contains 17 residues. CDR1 is LNHDA and CDR2 is SQIVND in the germline V gene (reference sequence). The V gene end was trimmed by 5 bases and the J gene end by 0 bases; junction bases not matched to a gene: 3.

The chain recombines TRBV11-2 with TRBJ2-7, with 13 bases matching TRBD2. The germline V gene has CDR1 SGHAT and CDR2 FQNNGV. The CDR3 sequence is 19 residues long. After removal of 3 bases from V and 0 bases from J, the junction contained 11 bases not matched to a gene. CDR3 DNA: TGTGCCAGCAGCTTTCGCACACGGACTAGCGGGGGACTCTCCTACGAGCAGTACTTC. Protein: CASSFRTRTSGGLSYEQYF. The full variable domain, with the rest looked up from reference TRBV11-2 and TRBJ2-7, is EAGVAQSPRYKIIEKRQSVAFWCNPISGHATLYWYQQILGQGPKLLIQFQNNGVVDDSQLPKDRFSAERLKGVDSTLKIQPAKLEDSAVYLCASSFRTRTSGGLSYEQYFGPGTRLTVT.

V gene TRBV21-1 combines with J gene TRBJ1-2. TRBV21-1 corresponds to a pseudogene. The CDR3 is 16 amino acids. The CDR3 DNA is TGTGCCAGCAGCAAAGCGGGGGGGGCGACGAACTATGGCTACACCTTC. Translated: CASSKAGGATNYGYTF.

The chain carries TRBV19 and TRBJ1-5, with unresolved D. The germline CDR1 and CDR2 sequences are LNHDA and SQIVND (reference sequence). The CDR3 contains 15 residues. V was trimmed by 0 bases and J by 3 bases, leaving 9 bases between them. In nucleotides, the CDR3 is TGTGCCAGTAGTATAGATCCCGAATACAATCAGCCCCAGCATTTT. Amino acid sequence: CASSIDPEYNQPQHF.

This clone has only one observation. The chain combines TRBV6-5 with TRBJ2-6; the D gene is possibly TRBD1 (6 bases). Germline V gene data show CDR1 as MNHEY and CDR2 as SVGAGI. Trimming stripped 3 bases from V and 2 bases from J, with 11 bases between. CDR3 size: 16 residues. The CDR3 DNA sequence: TGTGCCAGCAGTTATACAGGGTTCGCTGGGGCCAACGTCCTGACTTTC. As protein: CASSYTGFAGANVLTF.

The genes are TRBV7-9 and TRBJ1-3; D unclear. The CDR3 contains 16 residues. V was cut by 1 base and J by 0 bases, with 10 bases left in between. Germline V lookup: CDR1 SEHNR, CDR2 FQNEAQ (reference sequence). The CDR3 nucleotides are TGTGCCAGCAGCTTAGTGGAAACCCGCTCTGGAAACACCATATATTTT. This gives the protein CASSLVETRSGNTIYF.

J is TRBJ2-5 and V is TRBV10-3, with TRBD2 as a possible D gene (6 bases). This CDR3 is 13 amino acids long. V lost 4 bases to trimming and J lost 3 bases, with 9 bases between them. Germline CDR1 ENHRY, CDR2 SYGVKD. The CDR3 bases are TGTGCCATCAGTGCCCGCGGGGAAGAGACCCAGTACTTC. This codes for CAISARGEETQYF.

The rearrangement uses TRBV9 and TRBJ2-2, with D uncertain. Trimming removed 2 bases at V and 4 bases at J, with 6 bases between. Germline V lookup: CDR1 SGDLS, CDR2 YYNGEE. The CDR3 spans 13 residues. Written as DNA, the CDR3 is TGTGCCAGCAGCGTGGAGTTCACCGGGGAGCTGTTTTTT. Its translation: CASSVEFTGELFF.

The rearrangement links TRBV18 to TRBJ1-2; TRBD1 matches at 7 bases. V gave up 8 bases and J gave up 2 bases; unmatched junction bases: 11. CDR3 length: 15 residues. Germline CDR1 KGHSH, CDR2 LQKENI. The CDR3 bases are TGTGCCAGCACATACCAAGGCAGGGGGAACTATGGCTACACCTTC. Amino acid sequence: CASTYQGRGNYGYTF.

V gene TRBV6-4 combines with J gene TRBJ2-1, with D possibly called TRBD1 or TRBD2 (5 bases each). This CDR3 region has 15 residues. Germline assignment: CDR1 MRHNA and CDR2 SNTAGT. V was clipped by 6 bases and J by 6 bases, with 18 bases between them. CDR3 residues: CASSRDGRGSNEQFF. The CDR3 DNA is TGTGCCAGCAGCAGGGACGGCCGGGGTAGCAATGAGCAGTTCTTC.

The CDR3 loop reads CASSLVSGNTIYF. The CDR3 nucleotides are TGTGCCAGCAGCTTGGTCTCTGGAAACACCATATATTTT. The V gene is TRBV5-6, the J gene TRBJ1-3, with no clear D. Trimming took 0 bases from V and 0 from J, leaving 1 base between them. CDR3 size: 13 residues. From germline, CDR1 is SGHDT and CDR2 YYEEEE.

This chain links TRBV2 with TRBJ2-7; TRBD1 matches 8 bases. Germline CDR1 is SNHLY and CDR2 is FYNNEI. V lost 2 bases and J lost 3; bases outside the gene matches: 6. The CDR3 has 15 amino acids. DNA of the CDR3: TGTGCCAGCAGTGAAAGTCGGACAGGGAGCTACGAGCAGTACTTC. This codes for CASSESRTGSYEQYF. The variable domain in full, with the rest retrieved from reference TRBV2 and TRBJ2-7, is EPEVTQTPSHQVTQMGQEVILRCVPISNHLYFYWYRQILGQKVEFLVSFYNNEISEKSEIFDDQFSVERPDGSNFTLKIRSTKLEDSAMYFCASSESRTGSYEQYFGPGTRLTVT.

The chain uses TRBV19 and TRBJ2-2, with a possible D match to TRBD1 (6 bases). Per germline, CDR1 LNHDA and CDR2 SQIVND (reference sequence). V lost 5 bases to trimming and J lost 0 bases, with 19 bases between them. The CDR3 sequence is 18 residues long. In nucleotides, the CDR3 is TGTGCCAGTAGTTTAGTTTCCCGACAGGAAGCGAACACCGGGGAGCTGTTTTTT. Translating gives CASSLVSRQEANTGELFF.

The gene calls are TRBV7-3 and TRBJ1-5; no firm D call. The V gene's germline CDR1 is SGHTA and CDR2 FQGTGA. V lost 2 bases and J 3 bases, leaving 5 bases between the germline ends. The CDR3 extends over 13 amino acids. The CDR3 reads CASSLEPNQPQHF. CDR3 DNA sequence: TGTGCCAGCAGCTTAGAGCCCAATCAGCCCCAGCATTTT.

This CDR3 reads CASRAESEAFF. The CDR3 DNA is TGTGCCAGCAGAGCGGAGTCTGAAGCTTTCTTT. This rearrangement joins TRBV6-5 to TRBJ1-1; D unclear. V gave up 6 bases and J gave up 6 bases, with 8 bases separating them. The CDR3 contains 11 residues. Germline V CDR1 and CDR2: MNHEY, SVGAGI.

The chain has TRBV19 and TRBJ2-5, with D unresolved. The germline gives CDR1 LNHDA, CDR2 SQIVND (reference sequence). Between the trimmed V and J ends, which lost 2 bases and 5 bases, there was a span of 15 bases. The CDR3 has 15 residues. The DNA of the CDR3 is TGTGCCAGTAGTATAAGTCTTACCGGGCGGGAGACCCAGTACTTC. Translating it yields CASSISLTGRETQYF. Using reference TRBV19 and TRBJ2-5 for the parts outside the CDR3, the full variable domain is DGGITQSPKYLFRKEGQNVTLSCEQNLNHDAMYWYRQDPGQGLRLIYYSQIVNDFQKGDIAEGYSVSREKKESFPLTVTSAQKNPTAFYLCASSISLTGRETQYFGPGTRLLVL.

This clone appeared a single time. The CDR3 DNA reads TGTGCCAGCAGCCGTGCAGGGGGCAACTACAATGAGCAGTTCTTC. Protein product: CASSRAGGNYNEQFF. The chain joins TRBV7-2 to TRBJ2-1; 8 bases are shared with TRBD1. The ends lost 5 bases at V and 3 bases at J; junction bases unmatched: 6. Germline CDR1 reads SGHTA; CDR2 reads FQGNSA. The CDR3 extends over 15 amino acids.

The rearrangement uses TRBV6-2 or TRBV6-3 and TRBJ2-3, with 8 positions matching TRBD1. Germline loops: CDR1 MNHEY, CDR2 SVGEGT. Trimming cost V 5 bases and J 0 bases; bases outside gene matches: 10. This CDR3 is 17 amino acids long. CDR3 DNA: TGTGCCAGCAGTCCGGGACAGGACTACTCTAGCACAGATACGCAGTATTTT. This encodes CASSPGQDYSSTDTQYF.

This sequence joins TRBV7-9 and TRBJ2-2; TRBD1 agrees at 8 bases. The CDR3 has 17 residues. Losses at the gene ends were 5 bases for V and 5 bases for J; bases not matched to a gene: 13. CDR1 is SEHNR, CDR2 FQNEAQ, per germline (reference sequence). The DNA of the CDR3 is TGTGCCAGCAGCAAACCGGGACAGGCCCCGAGAACCGGGGAGCTGTTTTTT. It encodes CASSKPGQAPRTGELFF. Supplemented by reference TRBV7-9 and TRBJ2-2, the full variable domain reads DTGVSQNPRHKITKRGQNVTFRCDPISEHNRLYWYRQTLGQGPEFLTYFQNEAQLEKSRLLSDRFSAERPKGSFSTLEIQRTEQGDSAMYLCASSKPGQAPRTGELFFGEGSRLTVL.

The chain combines TRBV9 with TRBJ2-1; 8 nucleotides line up with TRBD2. Losses at the gene ends were 0 bases for V and 2 bases for J; bases not matched to a gene: 19. The CDR3 sequence is 21 residues long. CDR1 SGDLS and CDR2 YYNGEE come from the germline V gene. The CDR3 reads CASSVGGLAGLPTLAYNEQFF. CDR3 DNA sequence: TGTGCCAGCAGCGTAGGGGGGCTAGCGGGTCTTCCCACATTGGCCTACAATGAGCAGTTCTTC.

The rearrangement links TRBV7-9 to TRBJ2-1; D is uncertain. There are 12 residues in the CDR3. Germline CDR1 and CDR2: SEHNR and FQNEAQ (reference sequence). V shed 5 bases and J shed 10 bases, with 12 bases lying between them. The CDR3 nucleotides are TGTGCCAGCAGCGTAGATTCGAGAGAGCAGTTCTTC. Translating gives CASSVDSREQFF.

The rearrangement joins TRBV18 to TRBJ1-3; no clear D. V lost 7 bases, J lost 0 bases, and 16 bases lay in between. Germline CDR1 reads KGHSH; CDR2 reads LQKENI. The CDR3 is 16 residues long. CDR3 coding DNA: TGTGCCAGCTTCCCCCCGGCAGGACGCTCTGGAAACACCATATATTTT. Its protein product is CASFPPAGRSGNTIYF.

A few counts support this clone. V gene TRBV7-9 combines with J gene TRBJ2-2, with 9 positions matching TRBD2. The germline V gene encodes CDR1 SEHNR and CDR2 FQNEAQ (reference sequence). The CDR3 contains 18 residues. J lost 0 bases, V lost 1 base, and 6 bases had no gene match. CDR3 sequence: CASSLVGSGRANTGELFF. DNA for the CDR3: TGTGCCAGCAGCTTAGTCGGTAGCGGGAGAGCGAACACCGGGGAGCTGTTTTTT.

A single count supports this clone. The J gene is TRBJ2-5, the V gene TRBV10-3; 9 bases align to TRBD1. V shed 6 bases and J 2 bases; nucleotides not matched to a gene: 1. The CDR3 has 13 residues. Germline CDR1 is ENHRY and CDR2 is SYGVKD. CDR3 DNA sequence: TGTGCCATCAGGGGACAGGGACAAGAGACCCAGTACTTC. It is translated as CAIRGQGQETQYF.